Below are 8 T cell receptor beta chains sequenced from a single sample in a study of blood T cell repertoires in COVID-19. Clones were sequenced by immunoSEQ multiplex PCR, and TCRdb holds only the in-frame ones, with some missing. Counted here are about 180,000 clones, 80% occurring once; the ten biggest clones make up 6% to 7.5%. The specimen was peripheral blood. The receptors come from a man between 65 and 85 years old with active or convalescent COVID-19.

The CDR3 loop is CASSLLGSRADTQYF. In nucleotides, the CDR3 is TGTGCCAGCAGCTTACTAGGATCGAGGGCAGATACGCAGTATTTT. The rearrangement uses TRBV7-2 and TRBJ2-3; D perhaps matches TRBD2 (5 bases). This CDR3 has 15 residues. CDR1 is SGHTA, CDR2 FQGNSA, per germline. V lost 2 bases and J 4 bases, leaving 13 bases between the germline ends.

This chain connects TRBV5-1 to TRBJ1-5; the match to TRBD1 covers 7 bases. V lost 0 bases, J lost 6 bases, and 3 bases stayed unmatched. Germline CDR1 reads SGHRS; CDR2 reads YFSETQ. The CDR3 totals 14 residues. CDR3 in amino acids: CASSLDRGGQPQHF. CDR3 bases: TGCGCCAGCAGCTTGGACAGGGGCGGTCAGCCCCAGCATTTT.

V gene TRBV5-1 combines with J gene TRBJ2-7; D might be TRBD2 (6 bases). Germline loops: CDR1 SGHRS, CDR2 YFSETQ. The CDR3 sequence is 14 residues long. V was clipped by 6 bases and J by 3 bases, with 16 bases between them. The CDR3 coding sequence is TGCGCCAGCACGGGCGGACTAACGGTCTACGAGCAGTACTTC. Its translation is CASTGGLTVYEQYF.

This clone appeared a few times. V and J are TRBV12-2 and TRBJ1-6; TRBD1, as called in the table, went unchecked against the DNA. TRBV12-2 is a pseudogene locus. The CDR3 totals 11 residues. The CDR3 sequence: CASRSGSPLHF. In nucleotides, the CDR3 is TGTGCAAGTCGCTCAGGGTCACCCCTCCACTTT.

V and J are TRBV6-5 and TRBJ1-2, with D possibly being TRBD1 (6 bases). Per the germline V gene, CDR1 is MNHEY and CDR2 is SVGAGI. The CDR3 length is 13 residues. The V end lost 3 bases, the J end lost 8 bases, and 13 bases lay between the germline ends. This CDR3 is CASSYRGGPGYTF. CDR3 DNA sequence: TGTGCCAGCAGTTATAGAGGGGGTCCCGGCTACACCTTC.

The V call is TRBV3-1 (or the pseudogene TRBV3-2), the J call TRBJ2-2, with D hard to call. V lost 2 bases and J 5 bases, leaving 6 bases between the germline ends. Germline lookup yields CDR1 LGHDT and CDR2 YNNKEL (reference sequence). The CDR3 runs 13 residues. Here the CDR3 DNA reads TGTGCCAGCAGCCAAAGCGAGACCGGGGAGCTGTTTTTT. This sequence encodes CASSQSETGELFF.

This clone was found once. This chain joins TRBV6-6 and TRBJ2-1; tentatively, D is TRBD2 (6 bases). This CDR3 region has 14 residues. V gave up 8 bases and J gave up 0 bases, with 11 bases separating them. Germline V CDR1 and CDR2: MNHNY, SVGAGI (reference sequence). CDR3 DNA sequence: TGTGCCAGCCAACGGGGGAGCTCCTACAATGAGCAGTTCTTC. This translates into CASQRGSSYNEQFF.

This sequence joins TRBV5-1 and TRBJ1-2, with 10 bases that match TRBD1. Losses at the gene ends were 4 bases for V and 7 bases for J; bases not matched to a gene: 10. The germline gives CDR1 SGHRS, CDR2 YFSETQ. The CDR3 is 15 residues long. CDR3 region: CASSEDRGSASGYTF. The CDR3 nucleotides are TGCGCCAGCAGCGAGGACAGGGGGAGCGCTAGTGGCTACACCTTC. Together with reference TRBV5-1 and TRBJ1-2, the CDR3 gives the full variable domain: KAGVTQTPRYLIKTRGQQVTLSCSPISGHRSVSWYQQTPGQGLQFLFEYFSETQRNKGNFPGRFSGRQFSNSRSEMNVSTLELGDSALYLCASSEDRGSASGYTFGSGTRLTVV.